A single sample is the source of the 24 T cell receptor beta chains below, sequenced in a study of human T cells and chemical hapten exposure. Via MiXCR, TCRdb re-called the RACE reads, giving one row per CDR3 protein. This repertoire shows about 80,000 distinct CDR3 sequences, roughly 15% found once; its top ten account for roughly 4.6%. Described time point: pre-sensitization, week 0. Treatment defined: therapeutic diphenylcyclopropenone sensitization with weekly scalp DPC. This specimen consisted of whole blood, obtained in connection with sensitization to the hapten diphenylcyclopropenone (DPC). The receptor source for this set is a woman in her 50s with alopecia areata. Some clones in this sample may be carry-over from other donors' samples.

This clonotype was found many times. The V call is TRBV7-2, the J call TRBJ2-7; tentatively, D is TRBD2 (6 bases). The length of the CDR3 is 14 residues. Germline V gives CDR1 SGHTA, CDR2 FQGNSA. V was cut by 5 bases and J by 6 bases, with 17 bases left in between. In nucleotides, the CDR3 is TGTGCCAGCAGCCAAACCGGGACTTTCCCCGAGCAGTACTTC. It codes for CASSQTGTFPEQYF.

This chain joins TRBV11-2 and TRBJ2-7, with D unresolved. The V gene's germline CDR1 is SGHAT and CDR2 FQNNGV. V was trimmed by 0 bases and J by 4 bases, leaving 13 bases between them. This CDR3 has 15 residues. CDR3 amino acids: CASSLEVGSRYEQYF. Written as DNA, the CDR3 is TGTGCCAGCAGCTTAGAAGTGGGAAGCCGGTACGAGCAGTACTTC.

Only a few counts were recorded for this clonotype. The gene calls are TRBV4-1 and TRBJ2-6; D is ambiguous. Germline CDR1 and CDR2: MGHRA and YSYEKL. V was pared by 4 bases and J by 2 bases, with 15 bases between. This CDR3 has 17 amino acids. The CDR3 coding sequence is TGCGCCAGCAGCCCATTCGAACCCATTACTGGGGCCAACGTCCTGACTTTC. Its translation is CASSPFEPITGANVLTF.

This clonotype has at least ten counts. The gene calls are TRBV6-5 and TRBJ1-4, with TRBD1 identical over 9 bases. Germline-derived CDR1 and CDR2 are MNHEY and SVGAGI. V gave up 5 bases and J gave up 6 bases; unmatched junction bases: 7. This CDR3 region has 15 residues. In DNA form, the CDR3 reads TGTGCCAGCAGTCGACCGGGACAGGGCGATGAAAAACTGTTTTTT. Translation: CASSRPGQGDEKLFF.

Only a few counts were recorded for this clonotype. The chain uses TRBV11-2 and TRBJ2-2; a possible D gene is TRBD1 (5 bases). Trimming cost V 5 bases and J 6 bases, with 13 bases left between them. Germline V lookup: CDR1 SGHAT, CDR2 FQNNGV. This CDR3 is 14 amino acids long. This chain's CDR3 is CASSATSGSGELFF. The CDR3 nucleotides are TGTGCCAGCAGCGCCACTTCAGGGTCCGGGGAGCTGTTTTTT.

A few counts support this clonotype. The chain joins TRBV20-1 to TRBJ1-2; D uncertain. The CDR3 runs 11 residues. CDR1 is DFQATT and CDR2 is SNEGSKA in the germline V gene (reference sequence). For the CDR3, the DNA is TGCAGCGCAGCCCCTAACTATGGCTACACCTTC. Amino acids: CSAAPNYGYTF.

The chain carries TRBV5-6 and TRBJ2-7, with D perhaps assigned TRBD1 or TRBD2 (6 bases each). The CDR3 loop spans 15 amino acids. The germline V and J ends were trimmed by 6 bases and 2 bases, with 18 bases remaining between them. CDR1 is SGHDT, CDR2 YYEEEE, per germline. The CDR3 is CASTWGAYETYEQYF. The CDR3 region has the DNA TGTGCCAGCACCTGGGGGGCCTACGAAACCTACGAGCAGTACTTC.

This chain links TRBV4-1 with TRBJ2-7; TRBD1 aligns across 8 bases. Looked up from germline, CDR1 is MGHRA and CDR2 is YSYEKL. Trimming at V came to 1 base and at J to 4 bases, leaving 12 bases not matched to a gene. There are 17 residues in the CDR3. The DNA of the CDR3 is TGCGCCAGCAGCCAAGTGGTTGTTCGCAGGGGGCATTACGAGCAGTACTTC. As protein: CASSQVVVRRGHYEQYF.

This clonotype turned up a few times. The rearrangement links TRBV7-9 to TRBJ1-1; 7 bases agree with TRBD1. V lost 8 bases, J lost 0 bases, and 3 bases stayed unmatched. This CDR3 is built from 13 residues. From germline, CDR1 is SEHNR and CDR2 FQNEAQ (reference sequence). This CDR3 is CASAGQMNTEAFF. CDR3 coding DNA: TGTGCCAGCGCGGGACAGATGAACACTGAAGCTTTCTTT.

This clonotype showed up just a few times. The chain joins TRBV7-2 to TRBJ1-2, with TRBD1 matching 10 bases. The CDR3 contains 16 residues. In germline, CDR1 is SGHTA, CDR2 FQGNSA. V shed 2 bases, J shed 4 bases, and the junction held 7 bases outside the gene matches. In DNA form, the CDR3 reads TGTGCCAGCAGCTTACCCGGGACAGGGGCGGTCTATGGCTACACCTTC. Translated, it gives CASSLPGTGAVYGYTF.

The chain uses TRBV5-4 and TRBJ1-6, with TRBD1 as a possible D gene (5 bases). This CDR3 region has 14 residues. CDR1 and CDR2 from the germline V gene are SGHNT and YYREEE (reference sequence). Trimming shortened V by 0 bases and J by 9 bases, and 10 bases separated the two germline ends. The CDR3 DNA is TGTGCCAGCAGCTTGGACGGGGCCCGTTCACCCCTCCACTTT. Amino acid sequence: CASSLDGARSPLHF.

A few counts support this clonotype. CDR3 sequence reads: CASSLLMLNTEAFF. The CDR3 DNA reads TGCGCCAGCAGCCTGTTAATGCTGAACACTGAAGCTTTCTTT. The chain carries TRBV5-1 and TRBJ1-1; no firm D call. V was cut by 4 bases and J by 0 bases, with 10 bases left in between. The CDR3 consists of 14 residues. CDR1 and CDR2 (germline): SGHRS, YFSETQ.

This chain joins TRBV3-1 and TRBJ1-1, with 11 bases lining up with TRBD1. There are 14 residues in the CDR3. Germline V lookup: CDR1 LGHDT, CDR2 YNNKEL (reference sequence). Trimming took 4 bases from V and 3 from J; bases not matched to a gene: 1. CDR3 loop: CASSRGQGDTEAFF. CDR3 sequence (DNA): TGTGCCAGCAGCCGGGGACAGGGGGACACTGAAGCTTTCTTT.

The CDR3 nucleotides read TGTGCCAGCAGCCAAGGCCTGTGGGGGAACCCCAGCACAGATACGCAGTATTTT. It encodes CASSQGLWGNPSTDTQYF. This chain joins TRBV14 and TRBJ2-3; the D call may be TRBD1 or TRBD2 (5 bases each). The ends were cut back, 1 base at V and 0 bases at J, with 17 bases in the middle. The CDR3 extends over 18 amino acids. Germline V gene sequence: CDR1 SGHDN, CDR2 FVKESK.

The genes are TRBV6-5 and TRBJ1-1; 8 bases map to TRBD1. CDR1 is MNHEY and CDR2 is SVGAGI in the germline V gene. J lost 5 bases, V lost 6 bases, and 11 bases had no gene match. The length of the CDR3 is 15 residues. DNA of the CDR3: TGTGCCAGCAGACGGGACAGGCTTGAGGTGACTGAAGCTTTCTTT. Its translation is CASRRDRLEVTEAFF.

The genes are TRBV3-1 and TRBJ2-1; D is ambiguous. This CDR3 has 12 residues. Between the trimmed V and J ends, which lost 2 bases and 7 bases, there was a span of 6 bases. Germline loops: CDR1 LGHDT, CDR2 YNNKEL (reference sequence). This CDR3 is CASSQTENEQFF. For the CDR3, the DNA is TGTGCCAGCAGCCAAACAGAAAATGAGCAGTTCTTC.

The chain has TRBV7-2 and TRBJ1-4; D remains ambiguous. Per the germline V gene, CDR1 is SGHTA and CDR2 is FQGNSA. Trimming removed 0 bases at V and 6 bases at J, with 11 bases between. The CDR3 covers 15 residues. The CDR3 DNA follows: TGTGCCAGCAGCTTAGCTGGCGGCAGGCATGAAAAACTGTTTTTT. Protein product: CASSLAGGRHEKLFF. The whole variable domain, remainder taken from reference TRBV7-2 and TRBJ1-4, is GAGVSQSPSNKVTEKGKDVELRCDPISGHTALYWYRQSLGQGLEFLIYFQGNSAPDKSGLPSDRFSAERTGGSVSTLTIQRTQQEDSAVYLCASSLAGGRHEKLFFGSGTQLSVL.

This clonotype was seen only a few times. The DNA of the CDR3 is TGCAGTGCTAGCGGGGGACCCTACGAGCAGTACTTC. This translates into CSASGGPYEQYF. The chain has TRBV20-1 and TRBJ2-7; TRBD2 is a possible D gene (6 bases). The V gene lost 3 bases and the J gene lost 2 bases, with 8 bases spanning the gap. CDR1 is DFQATT and CDR2 is SNEGSKA in the germline V gene (reference sequence). This CDR3 has 12 amino acids.

This clonotype has a handful of counts. The rearrangement links TRBV6-6 to TRBJ1-5; D remains ambiguous. Per germline, CDR1 MNHNY and CDR2 SVGAGI (reference sequence). This CDR3 is built from 16 residues. V lost 4 bases and J lost 5, with 18 bases in between. The CDR3 spells CASSSRGSRGDQPQHF. CDR3 DNA sequence: TGTGCCAGCAGTTCCCGTGGTTCGCGGGGAGATCAGCCCCAGCATTTT.

This clonotype showed up many times. The rearrangement links TRBV28 to TRBJ2-7; 10 bases are shared with TRBD1. Germline lookup yields CDR1 MDHEN and CDR2 SYDVKM. The CDR3 loop spans 15 amino acids. V lost 6 bases, J lost 3 bases, and 8 bases stayed unmatched. The CDR3 is CASSSPGQGDYEQYF. The CDR3, as DNA: TGTGCCAGCAGCTCGCCAGGACAGGGGGACTACGAGCAGTACTTC.

V is TRBV2 and J is TRBJ2-7, with 7 positions matching TRBD2. V lost 6 bases, J lost 7 bases, and 15 bases stayed unmatched. The CDR3 totals 15 residues. The germline CDR1 and CDR2 sequences are SNHLY and FYNNEI. CDR3 DNA: TGTGCCAGCAGACGGGCTAGCGGTAGCTCGGGGGAGCAGTACTTC. This translates into CASRRASGSSGEQYF.

The table lists this clonotype with a count of one. A read error may produce the germline difference seen at one junction end. The DNA for the CDR3 is TGTGCCAGCAGACCAACTTGGGGTGTTTTC. It is translated as CASRPTWGVF. The chain employs TRBV28 and TRBJ2-7; unclear D gene. Germline V lookup: CDR1 MDHEN, CDR2 SYDVKM. The CDR3 consists of 10 residues.

This clonotype occurred a few times. CDR3 loop: CAGSGLNIYEQYF. CDR3 DNA sequence: TGTGCCGGTAGCGGGCTCAATATCTACGAGCAGTACTTC. J is TRBJ2-7 and V is TRBV12-3 or TRBV12-4; 7 nucleotides agree with TRBD2. V trimming: 11 bases; J trimming: 3 bases; junction bases outside the gene matches: 10. The CDR3 covers 13 residues.

The V gene is TRBV11-2, the J gene TRBJ2-2, with TRBD1 matching 9 bases. The junction had 3 bases not matched to a gene; V was cut back by 6 bases and J by 4 bases. Germline V gene data show CDR1 as SGHAT and CDR2 as FQNNGV. The CDR3 sequence is 14 residues long. The CDR3 reads CASSRDRATGELFF. CDR3 coding DNA: TGTGCCAGCAGTCGGGACAGGGCCACCGGGGAGCTGTTTTTT. The whole variable domain, remainder taken from reference TRBV11-2 and TRBJ2-2, is EAGVAQSPRYKIIEKRQSVAFWCNPISGHATLYWYQQILGQGPKLLIQFQNNGVVDDSQLPKDRFSAERLKGVDSTLKIQPAKLEDSAVYLCASSRDRATGELFFGEGSRLTVL.